This T cell receptor (beta chain) was obtained from a study of monozygotic twins with inflammatory bowel disease. Every sample had its cDNA made across eight separate reactions. TCRdb reanalyzed the 5' RACE reads, giving one entry per CDR3 protein sequence and no DNA. In all, the sample yields fewer than 350,000 distinct CDR3 sequences. Study conclusions and caveats: Twins with IBD had fewer clonotypes in common with others than healthy twins, particularly during disease activity. Variability may have been added to patient repertoires by differing immunosuppressive treatments.

Germline assignment: CDR1 SGHRS and CDR2 YFSETQ. The CDR3 is made up of 15 amino acids. A word on this clonotype: Its antigen is still unknown.

V usage is TRBV5-1 and J usage is TRBJ1-6; TCRdb gives TRBD1 as the D gene, but with no DNA this cannot be confirmed. The source material was blood. This receptor was obtained from a human donor with ulcerative colitis or Crohn's disease, or a healthy co-twin of an affected twin (not recorded which). The CDR3 loop reads CASSLALGANSPLHF.